This T cell receptor beta chain is from a study of blood T cell repertoires in COVID-19. Study background: Specimens from acute and convalescent COVID-19 originated in the United States, Italy and Spain. In each case, the material was cDNA or gDNA derived from T cells, B-cell-depleted T cells, or PBMCs.

Germline CDR1 MNHNY, CDR2 SVGAGI (reference sequence). This CDR3 comprises 14 residues. Trimming left V 6 bases short and J 2 bases short, with 12 bases between. Enrollees, roughly 18 to 95 years old, lived in 24 US areas. Participants reported their clinical history, and cohort assignment relied on those reports. This table comes from immunoSEQ multiplex PCR, and its TCRdb copy is limited to in-frame clones, with some not included. The table includes around 250,000 clones, 70% to 90% detected once. The chain carries TRBV6-6 and TRBJ2-3; tentatively, D is TRBD1 (6 bases). Sequencing was done on a sample of PBMCs or T cells enriched from blood (not recorded which). This TCR derives from a man aged 18-30 years who had recovered from COVID-19. CDR3 DNA: TGTGCCAGCAGGGACAGAGGCGTCACAGATACGCAGTATTTT. It yields the protein CASRDRGVTDTQYF.